The 25 T cell receptor beta chains below were found in one sample sequenced in a study of T cell repertoires in cytomegalovirus infection. A single record per CDR3 protein comes from TCRdb applying MiXCR to the reads. The sample contains about 740,000 distinct CDR3 sequences, 35% of which appear only once. The material sequenced was PBMCs. Receptors were obtained from a human donor in good health (CMV status not recorded). Some clones in this sample may be carry-over from other donors' samples.

The gene calls are TRBV4-1 and TRBJ2-3; 9 positions match TRBD2. The CDR3 runs to 16 residues. Germline values: CDR1 MGHRA, CDR2 YSYEKL. V lost 1 base, J lost 5 bases, and 7 bases stayed unmatched. CDR3 DNA sequence: TGCGCCAGCAGCCAAGCCCCAGCGGGGGGTGGAGATACGCAGTATTTT. Encoded protein: CASSQAPAGGGDTQYF.

This clonotype was seen only a few times. This chain links TRBV19 with TRBJ1-1; D not certain. Germline V lookup: CDR1 LNHDA, CDR2 SQIVND (reference sequence). This CDR3 has 12 residues. Trimming pared 6 bases from V and 6 bases from J, leaving 11 bases between. CDR3 nucleotides: TGTGCCAGTAGCAACCCTGTAGCTGAAGCTTTCTTT. Its translation is CASSNPVAEAFF. Full variable domain (missing parts from reference TRBV19 and TRBJ1-1): DGGITQSPKYLFRKEGQNVTLSCEQNLNHDAMYWYRQDPGQGLRLIYYSQIVNDFQKGDIAEGYSVSREKKESFPLTVTSAQKNPTAFYLCASSNPVAEAFFGQGTRLTVV.

This clonotype showed up many times. The chain couples TRBV7-2 to TRBJ2-1; D uncertain. The CDR3 totals 17 residues. Germline CDR1 reads SGHTA; CDR2 reads FQGNSA. V was shortened by 5 bases and J by 3 bases, with 20 bases between the two germline ends. CDR3 nucleotide sequence: TGTGCCAGCAGCCTTAATACCGAAGAATGGCTCTACAATGAGCAGTTCTTC. This codes for CASSLNTEEWLYNEQFF. The full variable domain, its missing parts supplied by reference TRBV7-2 and TRBJ2-1, is GAGVSQSPSNKVTEKGKDVELRCDPISGHTALYWYRQSLGQGLEFLIYFQGNSAPDKSGLPSDRFSAERTGGSVSTLTIQRTQQEDSAVYLCASSLNTEEWLYNEQFFGPGTRLTVL.

The chain employs TRBV7-2 and TRBJ2-3, with D perhaps TRBD2 (6 bases). CDR3 length: 14 residues. CDR1 is SGHTA, CDR2 FQGNSA, per germline. V gave up 5 bases and J gave up 3 bases, with 12 bases separating them. CDR3: CASSIRRGTDTQYF. The CDR3 DNA is TGTGCCAGCAGCATCAGGCGGGGTACAGATACGCAGTATTTT.

The gene calls are TRBV10-3 and TRBJ2-3; D is undetermined. The V gene's germline CDR1 is ENHRY and CDR2 SYGVKD. V was trimmed by 3 bases and J by 4 bases, leaving 14 bases between them. The CDR3 loop spans 15 amino acids. This chain's CDR3 is CAISDRVAYPDTQYF. In DNA, the CDR3 is TGTGCCATCAGTGATAGAGTGGCGTATCCAGATACGCAGTATTTT.

J is TRBJ2-7 and V is TRBV9; 8 bases align to TRBD2. After removal of 2 bases from V and 3 bases from J, the junction contained 7 bases not matched to a gene. Germline-derived CDR1 and CDR2 are SGDLS and YYNGEE. The CDR3 sequence is 15 residues long. The CDR3 DNA follows: TGTGCCAGCAGCGTGACCCGGGAGGGTGACTACGAGCAGTACTTC. It specifies CASSVTREGDYEQYF. Using reference TRBV9 and TRBJ2-7 for the parts outside the CDR3, the full variable domain is DSGVTQTPKHLITATGQRVTLRCSPRSGDLSVYWYQQSLDQGLQFLIQYYNGEERAKGNILERFSAQQFPDLHSELNLSSLELGDSALYFCASSVTREGDYEQYFGPGTRLTVT.

This clonotype was seen once. The chain has TRBV20-1 and TRBJ2-7; the match to TRBD1 covers 9 bases. J was trimmed by 2 bases and V by 3 bases; bases with no gene match: 5. Germline-derived CDR1 and CDR2 are DFQATT and SNEGSKA (reference sequence). The CDR3 covers 14 residues. CDR3 sequence (DNA): TGCAGTGCTAGTAGAGGACAGGGGACCTACGAGCAGTACTTC. This translates into CSASRGQGTYEQYF.

This chain uses TRBV28 with TRBJ1-4; D is unclear. Germline V CDR1 and CDR2: MDHEN, SYDVKM. With 3 bases removed from V and 0 bases from J, the gap between germline ends came to 8 bases. CDR3 length equals 15 residues. Written as DNA, the CDR3 is TGTGCCAGCAGTTTCGCGGCTCCAACTAATGAAAAACTGTTTTTT. It codes for CASSFAAPTNEKLFF. The full variable domain, its missing parts supplied by reference TRBV28 and TRBJ1-4, is DVKVTQSSRYLVKRTGEKVFLECVQDMDHENMFWYRQDPGLGLRLIYFSYDVKMKEKGDIPEGYSVSREKKERFSLILESASTNQTSMYLCASSFAAPTNEKLFFGSGTQLSVL.

The chain combines TRBV27 with TRBJ2-7, with 11 nucleotides matching TRBD1. This CDR3 is 18 amino acids long. CDR1 is MNHEY and CDR2 is SMNVEV in the germline V gene (reference sequence). V was pared by 3 bases and J by 3 bases, with 13 bases of the junction left unmatched. The chain's CDR3 is CASSFWVAGTGGNYEQYF. The CDR3 nucleotides read TGTGCCAGCAGTTTTTGGGTGGCGGGGACAGGGGGGAACTACGAGCAGTACTTC.

This clonotype has just a few counts. The chain employs TRBV6-6 and TRBJ1-1, with D unclear. The CDR3 covers 13 residues. V dropped 6 bases and J dropped 3 bases, with 11 bases sitting between them. CDR1 is MNHNY and CDR2 is SVGAGI in the germline V gene (reference sequence). CDR3 amino acids: CASSRFFDTEAFF. DNA of the CDR3: TGTGCCAGCAGCCGCTTCTTTGACACTGAAGCTTTCTTT.

This clonotype has more than one count but fewer than ten. This chain links TRBV6-5 with TRBJ2-5; 8 bases are shared with TRBD1. Per the germline V gene, CDR1 is MNHEY and CDR2 is SVGAGI. The V and J ends lost 5 bases and 5 bases, in that order; junction bases with no gene match: 7. The length of the CDR3 is 14 residues. In DNA, the CDR3 is TGTGCCAGCAGTCAGACAGGGGCCGGGGAGACCCAGTACTTC. It specifies CASSQTGAGETQYF.

This clonotype was detected a few times. The V call is TRBV20-1, the J call TRBJ2-1; 11 bases are shared with TRBD2. In germline, CDR1 is DFQATT, CDR2 SNEGSKA (reference sequence). This CDR3 has 16 amino acids. Trimming took 5 bases from V and 2 from J; bases not matched to a gene: 8. CDR3 sequence reads: CSASYQLAGAYNEQFF. The CDR3 bases are TGCAGTGCTTCTTACCAACTAGCGGGAGCCTACAATGAGCAGTTCTTC.

V is TRBV15 and J is TRBJ2-5, with D unclear. V shed 3 bases and J shed 5 bases, with 16 bases lying between them. Germline-derived CDR1 and CDR2 are LNHNV and YYDKDF (reference sequence). The CDR3 is 15 residues long. The CDR3 DNA is TGTGCCACCAGCAGTACCCTCCTCGAGGAGGAGACCCAGTACTTC. Translating gives CATSSTLLEEETQYF.

This chain joins TRBV7-9 and TRBJ2-3, with 9 bases lining up with TRBD2. CDR1 SEHNR and CDR2 FQNEAQ come from the germline V gene (reference sequence). There are 15 residues in the CDR3. V lost 4 bases and J lost 7; bases outside the gene matches: 9. The CDR3: CASSWRLAAKHTQYF. The DNA for the CDR3 is TGTGCCAGCAGCTGGAGACTAGCGGCTAAACATACGCAGTATTTT.

This clonotype was detected a few times. The gene calls are TRBV11-1 and TRBJ2-3; TRBD1 is a possible D gene (5 bases). Germline assignment: CDR1 SGHAT and CDR2 FQDESV (reference sequence). The CDR3 spans 15 residues. V lost 5 bases and J 0 bases, leaving 12 bases between the germline ends. In nucleotides, the CDR3 is TGTGCCAGCAGCACGGCAGGGTCGAGCACAGATACGCAGTATTTT. It encodes CASSTAGSSTDTQYF.

The V and J genes are TRBV27 and TRBJ1-1; 7 bases agree with TRBD1. V was clipped by 5 bases and J by 6 bases; unmatched bases: 12. This CDR3 is built from 15 residues. Germline V CDR1 and CDR2: MNHEY, SMNVEV (reference sequence). CDR3 protein: CASSPETGRYPEAFF. The CDR3, as DNA: TGTGCCAGCAGTCCGGAGACAGGGAGGTACCCTGAAGCTTTCTTT.

This clonotype was counted only a few times. The chain couples TRBV28 to TRBJ2-1; a weak D match, TRBD1 (5 bases). The CDR3 extends over 16 amino acids. Germline V gene sequence: CDR1 MDHEN, CDR2 SYDVKM. V lost 2 bases to trimming and J lost 4 bases, with 15 bases between them. For the CDR3, the DNA is TGTGCCAGCAGTTTAATATTGGGGCAAGCATACAATGAGCAGTTCTTC. It translates to CASSLILGQAYNEQFF.

This clonotype has just a few counts. V and J are TRBV7-3 and TRBJ1-2; 8 bases are a match to TRBD1. The trim removed 5 bases at V and 6 bases at J, leaving 8 bases unmatched. CDR1 is SGHTA, CDR2 FQGTGA, per germline. This CDR3 contains 14 residues. The CDR3 DNA follows: TGTGCCAGCAGCACCGACAGGGGAGAAGATGGCTACACCTTC. Encoded protein: CASSTDRGEDGYTF.

This clonotype appeared once. The rearrangement links TRBV6-4 to TRBJ2-3; unclear D gene. Per germline, CDR1 MRHNA and CDR2 SNTAGT. V was pared by 2 bases and J by 4 bases, with 22 bases between. This CDR3 contains 18 residues. CDR3 amino acids: CASSDRPEPIHVADTQYF. CDR3 DNA sequence: TGTGCCAGCAGTGACCGACCCGAACCGATTCACGTGGCAGATACGCAGTATTTT.

This clonotype was observed a few times. The chain joins TRBV7-2 to TRBJ2-5; no reliable D call. The CDR3 is made up of 16 amino acids. V was cut by 2 bases and J by 0 bases, with 13 bases left in between. Germline V gene sequence: CDR1 SGHTA, CDR2 FQGNSA. CDR3 sequence reads: CASSLRALPYQETQYF. CDR3 in DNA: TGTGCCAGCAGCTTAAGGGCGCTCCCGTACCAAGAGACCCAGTACTTC.

With regard to this clonotype: The final CDR3 position lacks the conserved phenylalanine or tryptophan, pointing to a likely read error. The V gene is TRBV27, the J gene TRBJ2-7; 10 bases map to TRBD2. The J segment lost 1 base and the V segment lost 6 bases, leaving 6 bases of the junction unmatched. This CDR3 spans 15 amino acids. Germline CDR1 and CDR2: MNHEY and SMNVEV (reference sequence). CDR3 coding DNA: TGTGCCAGCAGGCGAGGGACTAGCGTATCCTACGAGCAGTACTTA. It translates to CASRRGTSVSYEQYL.

The chain has TRBV20-1 and TRBJ2-1, with 9 bases lining up with TRBD1. The V and J ends lost 3 bases and 4 bases, in that order; junction bases with no gene match: 7. In germline, CDR1 is DFQATT, CDR2 SNEGSKA (reference sequence). CDR3 length: 15 amino acids. CDR3 sequence reads: CSARSTGGLYNEQFF. CDR3 nucleotide sequence: TGCAGTGCTAGGTCGACAGGGGGTTTATACAATGAGCAGTTCTTC.

The chain couples TRBV5-1 to TRBJ2-3; tentatively, D is TRBD2 (6 bases). Trimming left V 4 bases short and J 5 bases short, with 14 bases between. The CDR3 is 14 amino acids. Per the germline V gene, CDR1 is SGHRS and CDR2 is YFSETQ. Here the CDR3 reads CASSVRGGVDTQYF. The DNA for the CDR3 is TGCGCCAGCAGCGTCCGGGGAGGTGTAGATACGCAGTATTTT.

The count of this clonotype is one. The chain recombines TRBV27 with TRBJ1-5; D remains ambiguous. The CDR3 contains 12 residues. Trimming pared 6 bases from V and 6 bases from J, leaving 9 bases between. Germline values: CDR1 MNHEY, CDR2 SMNVEV (reference sequence). CDR3 protein: CASSRWGQPQHF. The CDR3 region has the DNA TGTGCCAGCAGCCGATGGGGTCAGCCCCAGCATTTT.

This chain links TRBV28 with TRBJ1-5; no clear D. V was clipped by 6 bases and J by 7 bases, with 10 bases between them. This CDR3 has 12 residues. In germline, CDR1 is MDHEN, CDR2 SYDVKM. CDR3 sequence (DNA): TGTGCCAGCAGGACTTTAGAGCAGCCCCAGCATTTT. Protein product: CASRTLEQPQHF.